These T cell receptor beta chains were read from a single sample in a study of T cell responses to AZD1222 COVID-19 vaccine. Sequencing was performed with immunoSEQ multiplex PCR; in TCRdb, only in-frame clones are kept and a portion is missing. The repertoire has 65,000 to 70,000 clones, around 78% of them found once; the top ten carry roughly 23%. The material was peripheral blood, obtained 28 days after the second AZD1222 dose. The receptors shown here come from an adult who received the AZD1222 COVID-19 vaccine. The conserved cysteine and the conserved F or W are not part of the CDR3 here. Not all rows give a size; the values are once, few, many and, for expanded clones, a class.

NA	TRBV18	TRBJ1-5	ASSPLADQPQH
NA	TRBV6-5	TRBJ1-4	ASSYQGLGEKLF
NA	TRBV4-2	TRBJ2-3	ASSGSWVDTQY
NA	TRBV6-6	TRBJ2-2	ASSYRDTGELF
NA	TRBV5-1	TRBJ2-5	ASSTSGEETQY
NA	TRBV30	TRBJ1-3	AWTLQYLGNTIY
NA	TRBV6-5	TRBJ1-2	ASTLDRLYGYT
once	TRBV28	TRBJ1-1	ASSLDRGAEAF
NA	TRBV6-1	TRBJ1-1	ASSPDSLNTEAF
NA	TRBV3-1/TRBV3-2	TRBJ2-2	ASGRQELYTGELF
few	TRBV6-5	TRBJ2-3	ASIWGEAITDTQY
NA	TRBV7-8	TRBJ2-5	ASSLAIQRVETQY
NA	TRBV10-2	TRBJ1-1	ASSEGNTEAF
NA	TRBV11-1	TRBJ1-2	ASSSSGRSQGYT
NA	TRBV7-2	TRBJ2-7	ASSSRTSGRLYEQY
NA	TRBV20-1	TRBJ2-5	SASPRAEETQY
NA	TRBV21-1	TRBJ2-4	ASSPIRQTELAKNIQY
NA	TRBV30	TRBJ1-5	AWSVSIGRNQPQH
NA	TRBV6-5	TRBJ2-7	ASLRVQGGFEQY
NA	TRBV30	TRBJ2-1	AWKGDYQQF
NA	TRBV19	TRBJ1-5	ASSAESMEGSNQPQH
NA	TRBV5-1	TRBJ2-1	ASSPDGRGSYNEQF
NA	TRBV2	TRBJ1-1	ATTAMNTEAF
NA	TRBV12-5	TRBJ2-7	ASGSGTAAYEQY
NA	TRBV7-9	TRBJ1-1	ASTNSILNTEAF
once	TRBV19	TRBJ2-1	ASSISPRRGEQF
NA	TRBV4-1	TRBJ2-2	ASSQAGGFSNTGELF
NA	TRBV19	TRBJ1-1	ASSGGFGTEAF
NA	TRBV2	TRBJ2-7	ASSEGEAYEQY
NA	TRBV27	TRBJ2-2	ASSFREMTGELF
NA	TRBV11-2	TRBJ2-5	ASSLGPGTSVRRTQY
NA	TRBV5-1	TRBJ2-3	ASSFPSGDTQY
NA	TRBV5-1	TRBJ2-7	ASSLDRNTYEQY
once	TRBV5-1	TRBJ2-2	ATAPPPYPNTGELF
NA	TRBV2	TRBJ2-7	ASSKDIYEQY
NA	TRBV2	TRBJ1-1	ASSGGRAAPEAF
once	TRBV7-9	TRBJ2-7	ASSPYPRQGVSYEQY
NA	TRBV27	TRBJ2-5	ASSFTSGGETQY
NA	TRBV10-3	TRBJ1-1	AISEGGEAF
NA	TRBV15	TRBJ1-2	ATSTGSNYGYT
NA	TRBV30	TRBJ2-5	AWSAGLAGGQETQY
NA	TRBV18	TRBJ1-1	ASSPQTSNTEAF
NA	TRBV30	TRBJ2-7	AWTRDGYEQY
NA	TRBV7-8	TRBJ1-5	ASSLAISSGQPAAQH
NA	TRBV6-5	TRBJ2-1	ASSYSSGRVEQF
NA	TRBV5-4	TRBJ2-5	ASSSGGWLETQY
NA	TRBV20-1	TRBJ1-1	SAVQNTEAF
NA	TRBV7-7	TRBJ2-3	ASSMSVTDTQY